These 8 T cell receptor beta chains originate from one sample sequenced in a study of OX40 agonist ivuxolimab in advanced cancers. TCRdb's table, derived via immunoSEQ multiplex PCR, lists solely in-frame clones and lacks some. The profile shows 40,000 or so clones, around 80% of them singletons. Here the sequenced sample was CD4+ or CD8+ T cells sorted from blood, taken in a trial of the OX40 agonist ivuxolimab. These receptors were obtained from an adult with an advanced solid tumor such as melanoma, head and neck, liver or kidney cancer.

J is TRBJ2-1 and V is TRBV7-9; D is possibly TRBD2 (6 bases). CDR3 length: 16 amino acids. Germline CDR1 reads SEHNR; CDR2 reads FQNEAQ (reference sequence). V was shortened by 3 bases and J by 1 base, with 13 bases between the two germline ends. The CDR3 DNA is TGTGCCAGCAGCTTCACTGGGACTCTGTCCTACAATGAGCAGTTCTTC. Residues: CASSFTGTLSYNEQFF.

The chain combines TRBV19 with TRBJ2-3; 9 positions match TRBD1. V lost 8 bases, J lost 5 bases, and 23 bases stayed unmatched. Germline values: CDR1 LNHDA, CDR2 SQIVND (reference sequence). The CDR3 contains 19 residues. The CDR3 reads CASSIGTGKLRESRDTQYF. CDR3 sequence (DNA): TGTGCCAGTTCTATTGGGACAGGGAAATTGCGGGAGTCAAGAGATACGCAGTATTTT.

V gene TRBV7-8 combines with J gene TRBJ2-7, with D unclear. Trimming took 2 bases from V and 6 from J, leaving 14 bases between them. Germline V gene lookup returns CDR1 SGHVS and CDR2 FQNEAQ. CDR3 length: 14 amino acids. The CDR3 nucleotides read TGTGCCAGCAGCTTAACAGCTAGGCGGAGCGAGCAGTACTTC. This translates into CASSLTARRSEQYF.

V and J are TRBV27 and TRBJ2-1; D is tentatively TRBD1 or TRBD2 (7 bases each). The CDR3 consists of 11 residues. Between the trimmed V and J ends, which lost 11 bases and 4 bases, there was a span of 9 bases. Germline CDR1 MNHEY, CDR2 SMNVEV (reference sequence). The CDR3 DNA is TGTGCCCAGGGGGGGTACAATGAGCAGTTCTTC. Amino acids: CAQGGYNEQFF.

J is TRBJ1-1 and V is TRBV6-1; TRBD1 matches 8 bases. V lost 4 bases to trimming and J lost 1 base; unmatched junction nucleotides: 2. Germline CDR1 and CDR2: MNHNS and SASEGT. The length of the CDR3 is 14 residues. This CDR3 reads CASSVGQANTEAFF. For the CDR3, the DNA is TGTGCCAGCAGTGTGGGACAGGCGAACACTGAAGCTTTCTTT.

This clone was picked up one time. The V call is TRBV9, the J call TRBJ2-7, with D uncertain. The CDR3 length is 13 residues. The V gene's germline CDR1 is SGDLS and CDR2 YYNGEE. V was pared by 3 bases and J by 3 bases, with 10 bases between. Here the CDR3 DNA reads TGTGCCAGCAGCGAGAGCAACAGCTACGAGCAGTACTTC. This gives the protein CASSESNSYEQYF.

This sequence joins TRBV4-3 and TRBJ1-4; a possible D gene is TRBD1 (6 bases). V shed 0 bases and J shed 3 bases, with 11 bases lying between them. The germline V gene has CDR1 LGHNA and CDR2 YSLEER. This CDR3 has 16 amino acids. CDR3 sequence: CASSQDPGAANEKLFF. In DNA, the CDR3 is TGCGCCAGCAGCCAAGATCCAGGGGCCGCTAATGAAAAACTGTTTTTT.

The chain is built from TRBV7-9 and TRBJ1-2; D is uncertain. This CDR3 has 12 residues. Per germline, CDR1 SEHNR and CDR2 FQNEAQ (reference sequence). Trimming took off 3 bases at V and 9 bases at J, with 11 bases between the two ends. The CDR3 DNA follows: TGTGCCAGCAGCTTCCAGAGCGGAAGCTACACCTTC. As protein: CASSFQSGSYTF.